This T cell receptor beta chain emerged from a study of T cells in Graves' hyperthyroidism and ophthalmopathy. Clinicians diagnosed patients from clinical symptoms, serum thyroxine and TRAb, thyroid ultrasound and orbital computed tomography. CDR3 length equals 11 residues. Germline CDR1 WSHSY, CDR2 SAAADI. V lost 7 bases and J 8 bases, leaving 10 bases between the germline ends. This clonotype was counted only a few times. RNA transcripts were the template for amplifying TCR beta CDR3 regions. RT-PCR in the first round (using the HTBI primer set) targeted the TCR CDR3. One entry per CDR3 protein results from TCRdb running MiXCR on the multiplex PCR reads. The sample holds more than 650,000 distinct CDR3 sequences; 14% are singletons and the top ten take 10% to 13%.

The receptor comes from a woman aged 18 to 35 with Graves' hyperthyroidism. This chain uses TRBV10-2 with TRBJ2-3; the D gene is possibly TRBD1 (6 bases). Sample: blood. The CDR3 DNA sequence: TGCGCCAGCAAACAGGGTACTACGCAGTATTTT. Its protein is CASKQGTTQYF.